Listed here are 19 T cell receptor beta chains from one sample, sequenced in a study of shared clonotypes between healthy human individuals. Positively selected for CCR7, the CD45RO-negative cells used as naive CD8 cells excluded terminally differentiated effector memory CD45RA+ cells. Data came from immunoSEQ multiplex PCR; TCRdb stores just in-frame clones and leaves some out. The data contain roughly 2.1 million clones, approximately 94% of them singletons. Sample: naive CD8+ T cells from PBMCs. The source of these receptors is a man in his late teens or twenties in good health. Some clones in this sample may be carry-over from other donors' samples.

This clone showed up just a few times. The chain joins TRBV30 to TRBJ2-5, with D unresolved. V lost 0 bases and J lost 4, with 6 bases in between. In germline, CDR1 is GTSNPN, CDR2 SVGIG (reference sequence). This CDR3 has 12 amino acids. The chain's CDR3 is CAWSVTGETQYF. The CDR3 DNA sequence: TGTGCCTGGAGTGTGACGGGAGAGACCCAGTACTTC.

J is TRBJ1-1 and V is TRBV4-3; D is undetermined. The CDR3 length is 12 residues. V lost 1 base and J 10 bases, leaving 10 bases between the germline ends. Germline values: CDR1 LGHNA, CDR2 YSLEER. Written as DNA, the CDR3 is TGCGCCAGCAGCCAAGCGGCAAGGCCAGCTTTCTTT. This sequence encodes CASSQAARPAFF.

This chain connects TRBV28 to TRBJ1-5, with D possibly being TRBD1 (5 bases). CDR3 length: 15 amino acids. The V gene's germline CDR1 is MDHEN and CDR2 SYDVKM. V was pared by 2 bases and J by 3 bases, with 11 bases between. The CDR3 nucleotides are TGTGCCAGCAGTTTAGGGGACTTACTCAATCAGCCCCAGCATTTT. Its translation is CASSLGDLLNQPQHF.

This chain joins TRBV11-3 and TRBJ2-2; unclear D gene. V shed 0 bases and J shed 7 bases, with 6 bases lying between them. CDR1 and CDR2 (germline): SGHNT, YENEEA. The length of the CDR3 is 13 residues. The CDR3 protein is CASSLDWDGELFF. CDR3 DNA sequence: TGTGCCAGCAGCTTAGACTGGGACGGGGAGCTGTTTTTT.

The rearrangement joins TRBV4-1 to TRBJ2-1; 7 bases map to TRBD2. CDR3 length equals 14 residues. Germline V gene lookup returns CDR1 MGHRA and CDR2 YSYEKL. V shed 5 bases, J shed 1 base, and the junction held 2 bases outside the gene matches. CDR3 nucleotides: TGCGCCAGCAGCGGGAGGGCGTCCTACAATGAGCAGTTCTTC. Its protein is CASSGRASYNEQFF.

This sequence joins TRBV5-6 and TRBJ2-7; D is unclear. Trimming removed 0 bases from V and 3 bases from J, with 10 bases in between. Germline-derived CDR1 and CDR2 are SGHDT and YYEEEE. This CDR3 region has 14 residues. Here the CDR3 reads CASSLGLTRYEQYF. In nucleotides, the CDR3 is TGTGCCAGCAGCTTGGGGCTGACCCGCTACGAGCAGTACTTC.

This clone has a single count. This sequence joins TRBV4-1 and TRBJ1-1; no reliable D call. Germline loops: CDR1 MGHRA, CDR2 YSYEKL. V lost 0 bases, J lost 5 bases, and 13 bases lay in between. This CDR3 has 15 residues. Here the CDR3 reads CASSQDGLGRTEAFF. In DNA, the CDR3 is TGCGCCAGCAGCCAAGATGGGCTGGGGAGGACTGAAGCTTTCTTT.

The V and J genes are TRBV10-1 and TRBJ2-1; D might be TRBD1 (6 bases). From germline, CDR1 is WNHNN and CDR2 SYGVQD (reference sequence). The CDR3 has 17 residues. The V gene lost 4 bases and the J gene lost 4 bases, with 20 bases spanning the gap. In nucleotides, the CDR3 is TGCGCCAGCAGTGGGATCAGACAGGTGCCCTTTTACAATGAGCAGTTCTTC. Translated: CASSGIRQVPFYNEQFF.

The CDR3: CASSPTDRYFNEQFF. For the CDR3, the DNA is TGTGCCAGCAGCCCTACGGACAGGTATTTCAATGAGCAGTTCTTC. This chain links TRBV11-2 with TRBJ2-1; 7 bases are shared with TRBD1. Germline V gene data show CDR1 as SGHAT and CDR2 as FQNNGV. V lost 5 bases to trimming and J lost 6 bases; unmatched junction nucleotides: 10. The length of the CDR3 is 15 residues. Full variable domain (outside the CDR3, taken from reference TRBV11-2 and TRBJ2-1): EAGVAQSPRYKIIEKRQSVAFWCNPISGHATLYWYQQILGQGPKLLIQFQNNGVVDDSQLPKDRFSAERLKGVDSTLKIQPAKLEDSAVYLCASSPTDRYFNEQFFGPGTRLTVL.

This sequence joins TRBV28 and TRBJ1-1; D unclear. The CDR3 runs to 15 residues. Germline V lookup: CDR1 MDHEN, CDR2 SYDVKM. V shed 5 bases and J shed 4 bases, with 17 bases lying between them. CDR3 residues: CASSQTLEIGTEAFF. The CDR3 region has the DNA TGTGCCAGCAGTCAAACACTTGAGATCGGCACTGAAGCTTTCTTT.

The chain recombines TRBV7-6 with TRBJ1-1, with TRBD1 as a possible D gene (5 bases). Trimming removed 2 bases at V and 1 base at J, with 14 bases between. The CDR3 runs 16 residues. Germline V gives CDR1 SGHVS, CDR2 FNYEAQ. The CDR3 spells CASSLKQGYANTEAFF. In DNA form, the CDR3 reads TGTGCCAGCAGCTTAAAGCAGGGTTATGCGAACACTGAAGCTTTCTTT.

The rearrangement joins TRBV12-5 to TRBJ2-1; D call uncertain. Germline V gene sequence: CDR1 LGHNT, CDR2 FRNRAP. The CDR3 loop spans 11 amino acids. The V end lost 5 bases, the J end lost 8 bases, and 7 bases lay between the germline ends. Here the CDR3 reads CASGIADEQFF. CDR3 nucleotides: TGTGCTAGTGGTATCGCTGATGAGCAGTTCTTC. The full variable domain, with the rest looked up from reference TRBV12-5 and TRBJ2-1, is DARVTQTPRHKVTEMGQEVTMRCQPILGHNTVFWYRQTMMQGLELLAYFRNRAPLDDSGMPKDRFSAEMPDATLATLKIQPSEPRDSAVYFCASGIADEQFFGPGTRLTVL.

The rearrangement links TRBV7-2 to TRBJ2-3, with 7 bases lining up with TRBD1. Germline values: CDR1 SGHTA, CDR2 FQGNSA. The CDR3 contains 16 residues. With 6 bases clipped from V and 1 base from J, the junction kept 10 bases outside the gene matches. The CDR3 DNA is TGTGCCAGCAGAACAAGAACAGGGGTGGGCACAGATACGCAGTATTTT. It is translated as CASRTRTGVGTDTQYF.

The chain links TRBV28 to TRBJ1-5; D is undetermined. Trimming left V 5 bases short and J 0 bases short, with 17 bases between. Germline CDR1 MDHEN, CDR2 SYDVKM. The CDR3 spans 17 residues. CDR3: CASSILKTDHSNQPQHF. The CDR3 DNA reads TGTGCCAGCAGTATACTAAAGACGGACCATAGCAATCAGCCCCAGCATTTT.

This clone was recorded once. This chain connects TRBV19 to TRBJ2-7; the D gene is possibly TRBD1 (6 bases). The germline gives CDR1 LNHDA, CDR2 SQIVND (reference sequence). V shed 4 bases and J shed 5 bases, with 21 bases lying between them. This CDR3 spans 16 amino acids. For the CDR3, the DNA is TGTGCCAGTAGTACCTACACTACAACAGGGATCCACGAGCAGTACTTC. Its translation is CASSTYTTTGIHEQYF.

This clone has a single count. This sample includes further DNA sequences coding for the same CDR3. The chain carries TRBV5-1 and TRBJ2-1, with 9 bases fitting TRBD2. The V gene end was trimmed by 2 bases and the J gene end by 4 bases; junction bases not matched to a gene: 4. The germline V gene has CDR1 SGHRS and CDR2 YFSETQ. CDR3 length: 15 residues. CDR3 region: CASSLRLAGYNEQFF. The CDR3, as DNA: TGCGCCAGCAGCTTACGTCTAGCGGGATACAATGAGCAGTTCTTC.

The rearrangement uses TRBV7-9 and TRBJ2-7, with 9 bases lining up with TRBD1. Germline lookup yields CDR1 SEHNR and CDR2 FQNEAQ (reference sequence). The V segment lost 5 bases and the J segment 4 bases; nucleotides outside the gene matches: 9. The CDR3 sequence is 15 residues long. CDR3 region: CASSQGQGLHYEQYF. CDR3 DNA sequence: TGTGCCAGCAGCCAGGGACAGGGTCTTCATTACGAGCAGTACTTC. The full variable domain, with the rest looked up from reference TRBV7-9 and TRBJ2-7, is DTGVSQNPRHKITKRGQNVTFRCDPISEHNRLYWYRQTLGQGPEFLTYFQNEAQLEKSRLLSDRFSAERPKGSFSTLEIQRTEQGDSAMYLCASSQGQGLHYEQYFGPGTRLTVT.

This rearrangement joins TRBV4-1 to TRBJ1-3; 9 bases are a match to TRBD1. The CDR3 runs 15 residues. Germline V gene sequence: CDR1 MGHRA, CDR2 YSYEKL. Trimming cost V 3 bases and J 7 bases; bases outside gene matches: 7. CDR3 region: CASSQTWDRDNTIYF. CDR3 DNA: TGCGCCAGCAGCCAGACATGGGACAGGGATAACACCATATATTTT.

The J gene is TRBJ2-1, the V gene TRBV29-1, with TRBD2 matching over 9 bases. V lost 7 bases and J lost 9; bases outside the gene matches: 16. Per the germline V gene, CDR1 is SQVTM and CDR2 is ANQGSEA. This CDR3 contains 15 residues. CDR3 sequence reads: CSARGGGRAYGEQFF. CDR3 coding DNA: TGCAGCGCCCGAGGGGGCGGGAGGGCCTATGGTGAGCAGTTCTTC.